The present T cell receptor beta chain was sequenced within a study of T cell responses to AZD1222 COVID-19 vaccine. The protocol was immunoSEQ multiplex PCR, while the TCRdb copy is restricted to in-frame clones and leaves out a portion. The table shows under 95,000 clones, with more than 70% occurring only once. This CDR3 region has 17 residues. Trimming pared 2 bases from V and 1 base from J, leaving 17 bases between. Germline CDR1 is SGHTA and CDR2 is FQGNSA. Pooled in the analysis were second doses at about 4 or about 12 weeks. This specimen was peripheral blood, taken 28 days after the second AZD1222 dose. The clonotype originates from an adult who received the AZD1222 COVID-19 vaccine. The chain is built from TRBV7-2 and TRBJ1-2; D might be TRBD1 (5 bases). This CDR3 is CASSLYRAGQGNYGYTF. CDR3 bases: TGTGCCAGCAGCTTATATCGGGCAGGGCAGGGTAACTATGGCTACACCTTC. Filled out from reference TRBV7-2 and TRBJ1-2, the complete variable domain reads GAGVSQSPSNKVTEKGKDVELRCDPISGHTALYWYRQSLGQGLEFLIYFQGNSAPDKSGLPSDRFSAERTGGSVSTLTIQRTQQEDSAVYLCASSLYRAGQGNYGYTFGSGTRLTVV.